This passage covers 31 T cell receptor beta chains from one sample sequenced in a study of blood T cell repertoires in COVID-19. Sequencing was performed with immunoSEQ multiplex PCR; in TCRdb, only in-frame clones are kept and a portion is missing. The table records about 480,000 clones, about 91% of them present only once. Sequencing was performed on peripheral blood. These receptor sequences come from a woman between 50 and 59 years old with COVID-19, enrolled during active disease.

This rearrangement joins TRBV3-1 (or the pseudogene TRBV3-2) to TRBJ2-4; 9 positions match TRBD2. CDR1 and CDR2 from the germline V gene are LGHDT and YNNKEL (reference sequence). The CDR3 contains 16 residues. V was pared by 0 bases and J by 7 bases, with 7 bases of the junction left unmatched. CDR3 DNA sequence: TGTGCCAGCAGCCAAGATTCGCGGGGGGGTTATAACATTCAGTACTTC. Residues: CASSQDSRGGYNIQYF.

This clone has more than one count but fewer than ten. This rearrangement joins TRBV7-6 to TRBJ2-1; D perhaps matches TRBD1 (5 bases). Germline V CDR1 and CDR2: SGHVS, FNYEAQ. CDR3 length: 14 amino acids. Trimming removed 1 base from V and 10 bases from J, with 14 bases in between. The chain's CDR3 is CASSLGSGKDEQFF. CDR3 bases: TGTGCCAGCAGCTTAGGATCAGGGAAAGACGAGCAGTTCTTC. Complete variable domain (other parts from reference TRBV7-6 and TRBJ2-1): GAGVSQSPRYKVTKRGQDVALRCDPISGHVSLYWYRQALGQGPEFLTYFNYEAQQDKSGLPNDRFSAERPEGSISTLTIQRTEQRDSAMYRCASSLGSGKDEQFFGPGTRLTVL.

The V call is TRBV4-2, the J call TRBJ2-3; 9 positions match TRBD2. Germline V CDR1 and CDR2: LGHNA, YNFKEQ. The ends lost 3 bases at V and 4 bases at J; junction bases unmatched: 5. The length of the CDR3 is 15 residues. In DNA, the CDR3 is TGTGCCAGCAGCCAGGCTAGCGGGGTTTCAGATACGCAGTATTTT. Protein: CASSQASGVSDTQYF.

This clone was seen more than once but under ten times. The chain has TRBV2 and TRBJ2-1; 9 bases align to TRBD2. This CDR3 region has 15 residues. Trimming at V came to 8 bases and at J to 10 bases, leaving 15 bases not matched to a gene. Per germline, CDR1 SNHLY and CDR2 FYNNEI. The CDR3 DNA reads as TGTGCCAGCCTTTCAAATAGCGGGGGATTCGGGGAGCAGTTCTTC. Translation: CASLSNSGGFGEQFF.

This rearrangement joins TRBV4-1 to TRBJ2-5, with TRBD2 matching over 8 bases. The trim removed 1 base at V and 3 bases at J, leaving 16 bases unmatched. This CDR3 has 19 amino acids. The germline V gene encodes CDR1 MGHRA and CDR2 YSYEKL. The CDR3 DNA follows: TGCGCCAGCAGCCAAGCCCCCCTAGCGGGCACCGGCCACAAAGAGACCCAGTACTTC. This codes for CASSQAPLAGTGHKETQYF.

This clone was found once. The genes are TRBV2 and TRBJ2-7; TRBD1 might be the D (5 bases). The V and J ends lost 7 bases and 4 bases respectively, with 17 bases between them. Germline-derived CDR1 and CDR2 are SNHLY and FYNNEI. The CDR3 consists of 14 residues. For the CDR3, the DNA is TGTGCCAGCATGGAGACGACAGCTTCTTACGAGCAGTACTTC. It encodes CASMETTASYEQYF.

The J gene is TRBJ1-3, the V gene TRBV5-1, with 7 bases identical to TRBD1. V gave up 4 bases and J gave up 0 bases; unmatched junction bases: 7. Germline CDR1 is SGHRS and CDR2 is YFSETQ. This CDR3 is 16 amino acids long. DNA for the CDR3: TGCGCCAGCAGCCCGGGACAGAGAAGCTCTGGAAACACCATATATTTT. Protein product: CASSPGQRSSGNTIYF.

This clone was seen a handful of times. The chain carries TRBV25-1 and TRBJ1-5, with 7 nucleotides matching TRBD1. Germline trimming cut 6 bases from V and 6 bases from J; bases unmatched to any gene: 8. Germline V lookup: CDR1 MGHDK, CDR2 SYGVNS. This CDR3 has 14 amino acids. The CDR3 DNA follows: TGTGCCAGCAGCGGTGGAGGGGGCACTCAGCCCCAGCATTTT. This translates into CASSGGGGTQPQHF.

The chain carries TRBV7-9 and TRBJ1-2; weak D call: TRBD1 (6 bases). Trimming took 2 bases from V and 2 from J, leaving 12 bases between them. The CDR3 extends over 15 amino acids. Germline CDR1 SEHNR, CDR2 FQNEAQ (reference sequence). The CDR3 DNA reads as TGTGCCAGCAGCTTACAACAGGGTGGCAACTATGGCTACACCTTC. This translates into CASSLQQGGNYGYTF.

This CDR3 reads CASSQDLPDTATNEKLFF. As DNA, the CDR3 is TGTGCCAGCAGCCAAGATCTTCCCGACACCGCAACTAATGAAAAACTGTTTTTT. The chain employs TRBV4-2 and TRBJ1-4; D not certain. V lost 0 bases, J lost 0 bases, and 14 bases lay in between. The CDR3 is 18 residues long. Germline CDR1 is LGHNA and CDR2 is YNFKEQ.

The CDR3 here is CASSIVSGQPQHF. CDR3 coding DNA: TGTGCCAGTAGTATAGTTTCCGGTCAGCCCCAGCATTTT. The chain is built from TRBV19 and TRBJ1-5; D is uncertain. The CDR3 totals 13 residues. V was cut by 1 base and J by 6 bases, with 7 bases left in between. The germline gives CDR1 LNHDA, CDR2 SQIVND (reference sequence).

The CDR3: CASSQSGSTPEQYF. The CDR3 nucleotides read TGTGCCAGCTCACAGTCGGGATCTACTCCCGAGCAGTACTTC. The gene calls are TRBV18 and TRBJ2-7, with D perhaps matching TRBD2 (5 bases). V was shortened by 4 bases and J by 6 bases, with 16 bases between the two germline ends. CDR3 length equals 14 residues. Germline V lookup: CDR1 KGHSH, CDR2 LQKENI.

This chain connects TRBV19 to TRBJ2-2; D unclear. V lost 5 bases and J 3 bases, leaving 7 bases between the germline ends. Germline CDR1 LNHDA, CDR2 SQIVND (reference sequence). The CDR3 length is 13 residues. The CDR3, as DNA: TGTGCCAGTAGTCTTCGGGACACCGGGGAGCTGTTTTTT. Its translation is CASSLRDTGELFF. Supplemented by reference TRBV19 and TRBJ2-2, the full variable domain reads DGGITQSPKYLFRKEGQNVTLSCEQNLNHDAMYWYRQDPGQGLRLIYYSQIVNDFQKGDIAEGYSVSREKKESFPLTVTSAQKNPTAFYLCASSLRDTGELFFGEGSRLTVL.

The gene calls are TRBV6-6 and TRBJ1-3, with D perhaps matching TRBD1 (5 bases). The CDR3 spans 16 residues. Trimming left V 6 bases short and J 2 bases short, with 17 bases between. Germline V CDR1 and CDR2: MNHNY, SVGAGI (reference sequence). CDR3 in DNA: TGTGCCAGCAGCGGAAGACAGACGAGTCCTGGAAACACCATATATTTT. Translating it yields CASSGRQTSPGNTIYF.

The chain has TRBV13 and TRBJ2-3, with 9 nucleotides matching TRBD2. V was pared by 0 bases and J by 2 bases, with 3 bases of the junction left unmatched. This CDR3 comprises 16 residues. Germline CDR1 and CDR2: PRHDT and FYEKMQ (reference sequence). The CDR3 DNA reads as TGTGCCAGCAGCTTAGGGACTAGCGGTAACACAGATACGCAGTATTTT. This codes for CASSLGTSGNTDTQYF.

This chain links TRBV7-2 with TRBJ1-1; 7 bases agree with TRBD1. CDR3 length equals 14 residues. CDR1 is SGHTA, CDR2 FQGNSA, per germline. Trimming removed 2 bases from V and 0 bases from J; junction bases left unmatched: 0. The CDR3 DNA reads as TGTGCCAGCAGCTTAACAGGGGTGAACACTGAAGCTTTCTTT. Translation: CASSLTGVNTEAFF.

This clone has just one count. The V and J genes are TRBV5-6 and TRBJ2-1; 7 bases agree with TRBD1. V trimming: 2 bases; J trimming: 9 bases; junction bases outside the gene matches: 2. The CDR3 runs to 12 residues. CDR1 is SGHDT, CDR2 YYEEEE, per germline. The CDR3: CASSFSGGEQFF. Here the CDR3 DNA reads TGTGCCAGCAGCTTTTCAGGGGGTGAGCAGTTCTTC.

The V and J genes are TRBV4-1 and TRBJ2-2, with 10 bases aligning to TRBD2. The ends lost 1 base at V and 1 base at J; junction bases unmatched: 3. Germline V gene lookup returns CDR1 MGHRA and CDR2 YSYEKL. This CDR3 comprises 17 residues. The CDR3 region has the DNA TGCGCCAGCAGCCAAGGTAGCGGGGGGCTGAACACCGGGGAGCTGTTTTTT. Its translation: CASSQGSGGLNTGELFF.

The rearrangement uses TRBV6-5 and TRBJ2-2, with 8 bases aligning to TRBD1. The germline gives CDR1 MNHEY, CDR2 SVGAGI. V shed 6 bases, J shed 3 bases, and the junction held 6 bases outside the gene matches. This CDR3 has 15 residues. The DNA of the CDR3 is TGTGCCAGCAGCGTGGACAGGGTACACACCGGGGAGCTGTTTTTT. It specifies CASSVDRVHTGELFF.

The chain joins TRBV2 to TRBJ2-3; 11 bases fit TRBD2. V shed 5 bases, J shed 5 bases, and the junction held 9 bases outside the gene matches. The CDR3 is 16 residues long. Germline assignment: CDR1 SNHLY and CDR2 FYNNEI. The CDR3 nucleotides are TGTGCCAGCAGTCTCGTACTAGCGGGGGCGGAAGATACGCAGTATTTT. This encodes CASSLVLAGAEDTQYF.

This clone has just a few counts. This rearrangement joins TRBV30 to TRBJ2-1; D ambiguous. Germline CDR1 and CDR2: GTSNPN and SVGIG (reference sequence). CDR3 size: 14 residues. Trimming pared 1 base from V and 7 bases from J, leaving 14 bases between. This CDR3 is CAWSATATRNEQFF. The DNA of the CDR3 is TGTGCCTGGAGTGCGACGGCAACGAGGAATGAGCAGTTCTTC.

The chain has TRBV5-1 and TRBJ1-1, with a weak D call TRBD1 (6 bases). This CDR3 comprises 13 residues. The V end lost 4 bases, the J end lost 3 bases, and 10 bases lay between the germline ends. Germline CDR1 reads SGHRS; CDR2 reads YFSETQ. CDR3 loop: CASSLGQHTEAFF. CDR3 sequence (DNA): TGCGCCAGCAGCCTAGGACAGCACACTGAAGCTTTCTTT.

The chain links TRBV25-1 to TRBJ1-2, with D perhaps TRBD1 (5 bases). In germline, CDR1 is MGHDK, CDR2 SYGVNS. This CDR3 contains 16 residues. V was trimmed by 1 base and J by 7 bases, leaving 19 bases between them. The CDR3, as DNA: TGTGCCAGCAGTGAATGGGGGACTGATGAAGTACGTGGCTACACCTTC. This encodes CASSEWGTDEVRGYTF.

This sequence joins TRBV19 and TRBJ1-1; D ambiguous. CDR3 length equals 12 residues. The germline CDR1 and CDR2 sequences are LNHDA and SQIVND (reference sequence). V was cut by 0 bases and J by 7 bases, with 6 bases left in between. The CDR3 spells CASSIDYSEAFF. The CDR3 nucleotides are TGTGCCAGTAGTATAGATTACAGTGAAGCTTTCTTT. Supplemented by reference TRBV19 and TRBJ1-1, the full variable domain reads DGGITQSPKYLFRKEGQNVTLSCEQNLNHDAMYWYRQDPGQGLRLIYYSQIVNDFQKGDIAEGYSVSREKKESFPLTVTSAQKNPTAFYLCASSIDYSEAFFGQGTRLTVV.

J is TRBJ2-2 and V is TRBV7-9; 7 bases match TRBD1. Germline V lookup: CDR1 SEHNR, CDR2 FQNEAQ (reference sequence). The trim removed 5 bases at V and 0 bases at J, leaving 6 bases unmatched. The CDR3 has 16 amino acids. CDR3 in DNA: TGTGCCAGCAGCCCGCGGACAGGCTCGAACACCGGGGAGCTGTTTTTT. Its protein is CASSPRTGSNTGELFF.

The chain links TRBV5-1 to TRBJ2-3; D gene uncertain. V was clipped by 5 bases and J by 0 bases, with 13 bases between them. The CDR3 runs 15 residues. Germline CDR1 reads SGHRS; CDR2 reads YFSETQ. DNA for the CDR3: TGCGCCAGCAGAACCCTGACACCTAGCACAGATACGCAGTATTTT. This codes for CASRTLTPSTDTQYF.

The chain recombines TRBV9 with TRBJ2-7; 11 bases are a match to TRBD2. Trimming at V came to 3 bases and at J to 2 bases, leaving 4 bases not matched to a gene. The CDR3 is 15 amino acids. From germline, CDR1 is SGDLS and CDR2 YYNGEE. The CDR3 DNA reads TGTGCCAGCAGCGAGCGACTAGCGGGGCCCTACGAGCAGTACTTC. Translation: CASSERLAGPYEQYF.

The rearrangement uses TRBV19 and TRBJ1-2; 9 positions match TRBD1. V shed 7 bases and J 2 bases; nucleotides not matched to a gene: 5. Germline V gene sequence: CDR1 LNHDA, CDR2 SQIVND (reference sequence). This CDR3 is 14 amino acids long. The CDR3 nucleotides read TGTGCCAGTACAACCGGGACAGGGAACTATGGCTACACCTTC. This encodes CASTTGTGNYGYTF.

The gene calls are TRBV19 and TRBJ1-2; D gene uncertain. This CDR3 region has 15 residues. Germline CDR1 reads LNHDA; CDR2 reads SQIVND (reference sequence). V was pared by 2 bases and J by 4 bases, with 14 bases between. Here the CDR3 DNA reads TGTGCCAGTAGTATATCGGTCTTTATCGGCTATGGCTACACCTTC. Translating it yields CASSISVFIGYGYTF.

The table lists this clone with a count of one. The CDR3 coding sequence is TGTGCCAGCAGCTTAGGGGGACAGGACGCCTACGAGCAGTACTTC. Encoded protein: CASSLGGQDAYEQYF. The chain employs TRBV7-2 and TRBJ2-7, with 8 bases matching TRBD1. The CDR3 has 15 amino acids. The ends lost 1 base at V and 2 bases at J; junction bases unmatched: 4. Germline V CDR1 and CDR2: SGHTA, FQGNSA.

The gene calls are TRBV7-3 and TRBJ2-1; no definite D call. This CDR3 region has 14 residues. V shed 7 bases and J shed 8 bases, with 18 bases lying between them. Per germline, CDR1 SGHTA and CDR2 FQGTGA. CDR3 sequence (DNA): TGTGCCAGCATCCGTTACCCGGAGAGGCATGAGCAGTTCTTC. Translated: CASIRYPERHEQFF.